Sequencing of this T cell receptor beta chain was carried out in a study of T cell responses to AZD1222 COVID-19 vaccine. Germline V CDR1 and CDR2: SEHNR, FQNEAQ (reference sequence). V dropped 5 bases and J dropped 4 bases, with 11 bases sitting between them. The CDR3 totals 14 residues. Study-wide findings and caveats: Breadth and depth of Spike-specific TCRs rose after two AZD1222 doses. Clonal diversity may have been underestimated in mostly white British donors. There were vaccine-associated CD4 TCRs across spike, dominant at 160-218 and 743-854. In all cases, repertoires were sampled only after the peak T cell response.

Assay used: immunoSEQ multiplex PCR; TCRdb lists only in-frame clones, some missing. The sample shows about 110,000 clones, 88% of them seen only once. About this clone: Antigen unknown.

This sequence was found in an adult in good health. The chain employs TRBV7-9 and TRBJ2-2; D ambiguous. The source material was peripheral blood, sampled on day 0 of MenACWY control vaccination. CDR3 sequence: CASSPRLLTGELFF. The DNA of the CDR3 is TGTGCCAGCAGCCCGAGACTGCTCACCGGGGAGCTGTTTTTT.